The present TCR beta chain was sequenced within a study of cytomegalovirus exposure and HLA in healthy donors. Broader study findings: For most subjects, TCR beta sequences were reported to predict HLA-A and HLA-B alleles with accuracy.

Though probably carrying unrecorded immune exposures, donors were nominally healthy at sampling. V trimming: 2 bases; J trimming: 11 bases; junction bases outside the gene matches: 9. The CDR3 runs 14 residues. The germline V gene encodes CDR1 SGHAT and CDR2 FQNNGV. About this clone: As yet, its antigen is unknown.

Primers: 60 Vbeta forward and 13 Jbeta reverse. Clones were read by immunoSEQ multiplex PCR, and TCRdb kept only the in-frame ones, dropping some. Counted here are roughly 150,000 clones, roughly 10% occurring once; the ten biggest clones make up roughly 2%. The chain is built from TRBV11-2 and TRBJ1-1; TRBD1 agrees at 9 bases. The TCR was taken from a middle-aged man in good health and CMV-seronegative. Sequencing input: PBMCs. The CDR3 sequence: CASSLNRGRTSAFF. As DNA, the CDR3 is TGTGCCAGCAGCTTAAACAGGGGGCGAACGTCCGCTTTCTTT.